This T cell receptor beta chain was sequenced during a study of blood T cells in healthy people across ages. This clonotype was counted a few times. V was clipped by 4 bases and J by 2 bases; unmatched bases: 8. Germline CDR1 SGHRS, CDR2 YFSETQ. This CDR3 contains 16 residues. The second PCR ran 7 to 11 cycles with a sample-barcoded 5' primer and J-beta primers. TCRdb re-analysed the 5' RACE reads in MiXCR, keeping a single row per CDR3 protein. The table lists approximately 290,000 distinct CDR3 sequences, roughly 29% of them singletons. Each donor had 9 to 10 milliliters of peripheral blood drawn. Sequencing was carried out using blood. This TCR was recovered from a woman aged 70 to 79 in good health. This chain uses TRBV5-1 with TRBJ2-5; 10 bases match TRBD2. The CDR3 DNA follows: TGCGCCAGCAGCCCCCGGACTAGCGGCAATCAAGAGACCCAGTACTTC. This sequence encodes CASSPRTSGNQETQYF.